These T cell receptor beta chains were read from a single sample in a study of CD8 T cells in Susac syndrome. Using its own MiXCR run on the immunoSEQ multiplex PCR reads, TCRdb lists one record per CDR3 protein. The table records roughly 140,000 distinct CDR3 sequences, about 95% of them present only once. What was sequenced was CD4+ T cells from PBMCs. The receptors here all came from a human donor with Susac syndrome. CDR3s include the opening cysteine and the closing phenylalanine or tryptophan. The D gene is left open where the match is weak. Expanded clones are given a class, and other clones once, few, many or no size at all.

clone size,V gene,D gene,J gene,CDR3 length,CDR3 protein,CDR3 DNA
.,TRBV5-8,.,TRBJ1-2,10,CVTGSYGYTF,TGTGTCACCGGTTCTTATGGCTACACCTTC
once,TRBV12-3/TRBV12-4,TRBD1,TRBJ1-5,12,CASSFGTGPQHF,TGTGCCAGCAGTTTCGGGACAGGGCCCCAGCATTTT
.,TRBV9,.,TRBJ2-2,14,CASSVVSADGELFF,TGTGCCAGCAGCGTAGTAAGCGCCGACGGGGAGCTGTTTTTT
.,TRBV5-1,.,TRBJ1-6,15,CASSGGYRDNSPLHF,TGCGCCAGCAGCGGGGGGTACAGAGATAATTCACCCCTCCACTTT
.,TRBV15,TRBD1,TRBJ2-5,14,CATSPRTGFGTQYF,TGTGCCACCAGCCCACGGACAGGGTTTGGGACCCAGTACTTC
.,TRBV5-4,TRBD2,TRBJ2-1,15,CASSGAGGPGNEQFF,TGTGCCAGCAGCGGGGCGGGGGGGCCGGGTAATGAGCAGTTCTTC
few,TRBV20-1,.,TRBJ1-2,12,CSARDRFYGYTF,TGCAGTGCTAGGGACCGCTTTTATGGCTACACCTTC
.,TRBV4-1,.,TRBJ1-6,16,CASSWTGLQENSPLHF,TGCGCCAGCAGCTGGACGGGACTCCAAGAAAATTCACCCCTCCACTTT
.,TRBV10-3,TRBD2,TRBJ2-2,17,CAISRLAGDANTGELFF,TGTGCCATCAGCCGACTAGCGGGGGACGCGAACACCGGGGAGCTGTTTTTT
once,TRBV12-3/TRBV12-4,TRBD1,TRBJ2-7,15,CASSSRQGAGYEQYF,TGTGCCAGCAGTTCACGACAGGGGGCTGGCTACGAGCAGTACTTC
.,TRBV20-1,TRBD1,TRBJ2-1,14,CSAPSGQGVNEQFF,TGCAGTGCCCCATCGGGACAGGGGGTCAATGAGCAGTTCTTC
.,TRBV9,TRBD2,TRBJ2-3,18,CASSVGISGGAYTDTQYF,TGTGCCAGCAGCGTAGGTATTAGCGGGGGGGCGTACACAGATACGCAGTATTTT
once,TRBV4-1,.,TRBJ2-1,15,CASSLRRQTYNEQFF,TGCGCCAGCAGCCTCCGGCGACAGACCTACAATGAGCAGTTCTTC
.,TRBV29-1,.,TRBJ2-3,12,CSALTELDTQYF,TGCAGCGCCTTGACGGAATTAGATACGCAGTATTTT
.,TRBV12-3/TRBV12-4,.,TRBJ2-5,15,CASSSIFRGQETQYF,TGTGCCAGCAGTTCCATTTTTCGGGGGCAAGAGACCCAGTACTTC
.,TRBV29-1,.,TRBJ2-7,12,CSVGTAYYEQYF,TGCAGCGTTGGGACAGCGTACTACGAGCAGTACTTC
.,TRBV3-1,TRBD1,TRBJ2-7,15,CASSLAGTGEDEQYF,TGTGCCAGCAGCCTAGCTGGGACAGGGGAAGACGAGCAGTACTTC
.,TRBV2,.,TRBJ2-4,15,CASSVPGLAKNIQYF,TGTGCCAGCAGTGTCCCCGGTTTAGCCAAAAACATTCAGTACTTC
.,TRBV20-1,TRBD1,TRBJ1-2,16,CSARGHLDDRGHGYTF,TGCAGTGCTAGAGGTCACCTCGACGACAGGGGTCATGGCTACACCTTC
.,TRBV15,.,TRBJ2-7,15,CATSSSPPGPHEQYF,TGTGCCACCAGCAGCTCCCCCCCTGGTCCACACGAGCAGTACTTC
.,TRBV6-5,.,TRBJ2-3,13,CASSYSRADTQYF,TGTGCCAGCAGTTACTCGAGGGCAGATACGCAGTATTTT
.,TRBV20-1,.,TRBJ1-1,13,CSAAGSPNTEAFF,TGCAGTGCCGCCGGGTCACCCAACACTGAAGCTTTCTTT
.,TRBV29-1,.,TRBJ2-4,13,CSVPGVAKNIQYF,TGCAGCGTCCCCGGGGTCGCCAAAAACATTCAGTACTTC
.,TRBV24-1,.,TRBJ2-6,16,CATSVAWVSGANVLTF,TGTGCCACCAGTGTCGCTTGGGTCTCTGGGGCCAACGTCCTGACTTTC
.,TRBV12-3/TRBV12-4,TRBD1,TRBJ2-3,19,CASSTDRGRRHPGTDTQYF,TGTGCCAGCAGTACGGACAGGGGGCGTAGACATCCCGGCACAGATACGCAGTATTTT
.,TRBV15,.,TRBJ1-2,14,CATSREGTPGGYTF,TGTGCCACCAGCAGAGAGGGAACCCCCGGGGGCTACACCTTC
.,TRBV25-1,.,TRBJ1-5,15,CASSDASYGNQPQHF,TGTGCCAGCAGTGACGCATCGTACGGCAATCAGCCCCAGCATTTT
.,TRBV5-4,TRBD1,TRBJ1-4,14,CASSPDRWNEKLFF,TGTGCCAGCAGCCCGGACAGGTGGAATGAAAAACTGTTTTTT
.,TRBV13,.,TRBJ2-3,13,CASSSIPADTQYF,TGTGCCAGCAGCAGTATCCCCGCAGATACGCAGTATTTT
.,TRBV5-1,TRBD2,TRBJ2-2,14,CASRGGSNTGELFF,TGCGCCAGCCGCGGGGGATCGAACACCGGGGAGCTGTTTTTT
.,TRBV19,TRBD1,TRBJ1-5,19,CASKAAPLAGTGSNQPQHF,TGTGCCAGTAAAGCAGCCCCCCTGGCAGGGACAGGGAGCAATCAGCCCCAGCATTTT
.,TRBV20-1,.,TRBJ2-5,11,CSARRLETQYF,TGCAGTGCTAGGCGGTTAGAGACCCAGTACTTC
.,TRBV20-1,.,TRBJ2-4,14,CSADRGISKNIQYF,TGCAGTGCAGACCGTGGCATCTCCAAAAACATTCAGTACTTC
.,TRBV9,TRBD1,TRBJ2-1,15,CASSPQGRSYNEQFF,TGTGCCAGCAGCCCACAGGGGAGATCCTACAATGAGCAGTTCTTC
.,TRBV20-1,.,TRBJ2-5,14,CSARDTRIQETQYF,TGCAGTGCTAGAGATACCCGGATTCAAGAGACCCAGTACTTC
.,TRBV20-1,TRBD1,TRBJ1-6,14,CSASDRVGNSPLHF,TGCAGTGCTTCTGACAGGGTGGGCAATTCACCCCTCCACTTT
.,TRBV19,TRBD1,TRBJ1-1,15,CASSIDVRTGAEAFF,TGTGCCAGTAGTATAGACGTACGGACAGGGGCTGAAGCTTTCTTT
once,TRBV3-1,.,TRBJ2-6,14,CASKTTPGANVLTF,TGTGCCAGCAAAACGACGCCTGGGGCCAACGTCCTGACTTTC
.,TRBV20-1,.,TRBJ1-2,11,CSAQAGQGYTF,TGCAGTGCTCAGGCAGGGCAGGGCTACACCTTC
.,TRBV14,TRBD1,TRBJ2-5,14,CASSLGQGGVTQYF,TGTGCCAGCAGCCTCGGACAGGGGGGTGTGACCCAGTACTTC
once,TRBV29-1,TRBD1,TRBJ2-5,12,CSVRTGGETQYF,TGCAGCGTTCGGACAGGGGGGGAGACCCAGTACTTC
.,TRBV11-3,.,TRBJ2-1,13,CASRGTQGGEQFF,TGTGCCAGCAGGGGCACGCAAGGAGGTGAGCAGTTCTTC
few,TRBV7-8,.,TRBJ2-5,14,CASSLGRRQETQYF,TGTGCCAGCAGTCTGGGTAGGAGGCAAGAGACCCAGTACTTC
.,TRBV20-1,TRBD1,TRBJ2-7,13,CSAETGTDYEQYF,TGCAGTGCCGAAACCGGGACAGACTACGAGCAGTACTTC
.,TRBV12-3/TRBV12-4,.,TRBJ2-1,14,CASSHPDGLSEQFF,TGTGCCAGCAGCCACCCGGACGGGCTCAGTGAGCAGTTCTTC
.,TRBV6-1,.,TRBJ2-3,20,CASSPGTSSRNRPATDTQYF,TGTGCCAGCAGCCCCGGGACTTCCTCCCGGAATAGACCTGCCACAGATACGCAGTATTTT
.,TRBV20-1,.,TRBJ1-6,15,CSASDRQTDNSPLHF,TGCAGTGCTAGTGACCGACAGACCGATAATTCACCCCTCCACTTT
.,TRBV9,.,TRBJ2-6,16,CASSAPGAGGANVLTF,TGTGCCAGCAGCGCCCCAGGGGCCGGAGGGGCCAACGTCCTGACTTTC
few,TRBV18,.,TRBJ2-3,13,CASSQDSTDTQYF,TGTGCCAGCTCACAAGACAGCACAGATACGCAGTATTTT
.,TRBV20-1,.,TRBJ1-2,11,CSASGTNGYTF,TGCAGTGCTAGCGGGACAAATGGCTACACCTTC
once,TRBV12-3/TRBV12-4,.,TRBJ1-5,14,CASNRGSGNQPQHF,TGTGCCAGCAACCGGGGGAGTGGCAATCAGCCCCAGCATTTT
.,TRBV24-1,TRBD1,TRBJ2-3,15,CATSERTGVADTQYF,TGTGCCACCAGTGAGCGGACAGGGGTTGCAGATACGCAGTATTTT